These T cell receptor beta chains were read from a single sample in a study of cytomegalovirus exposure and HLA in healthy donors. Assay used: immunoSEQ multiplex PCR; TCRdb lists only in-frame clones, some missing. The sample records about 160,000 clones, 65% to 80% being singletons. Sequencing used PBMCs. The receptors derive from a woman in her forties or fifties in good health and CMV-seropositive. Each CDR3 is given with its conserved first and last residue. Each record gives: V gene, D gene, J gene, clone size, CDR3 DNA, CDR3 protein. A D gene is named only where the DNA matches it firmly. Size is omitted from some rows. Given values are once, few, many or a class for expanded clones.

>TRBV30|.|TRBJ2-2|few
TGTGCCTGGAATACCGGGGGAGCGGACACCGGGGAGCTGTTTTTT
CAWNTGGADTGELFF
>TRBV12-5|TRBD1|TRBJ1-1|.
TGTGCTAGTGGTCGACAGGGCGGCACTGAAGCTTTCTTT
CASGRQGGTEAFF
>TRBV27|TRBD1|TRBJ1-5|.
TGTGCCAGCAGTTACCAGGGGGGCAATCAGCCCCAGCATTTT
CASSYQGGNQPQHF
>TRBV13|TRBD2|TRBJ2-1|few
TGTGCCAGCAGCTCCAACATGGGACTAGCGGGGGCCCGGGGGGAGGAGCAGTTCTTC
CASSSNMGLAGARGEEQFF
>TRBV13|.|TRBJ1-4|.
TGTGCCAGCAGCCGACCGGGAGAAAAACTGTTTTTT
CASSRPGEKLFF
>TRBV7-9|.|TRBJ1-2|.
TGTGCCAGCAGCCCAGATCTAGGCTATGGCTACACCTTC
CASSPDLGYGYTF
>TRBV5-1|.|TRBJ1-6|.
TGCGCCAGCAGATTCGGTCTAGGTGGTTCACCCCTCCACTTT
CASRFGLGGSPLHF
>TRBV7-3|TRBD1|TRBJ1-6|.
TGTGCCAGCAGCCCGGGACAGGGAGGTTCACCCCTCCACTTT
CASSPGQGGSPLHF
>TRBV5-1|.|TRBJ2-7|.
TGCGCCAGCAGCTTGGTTCCTCAGGGCGAGCAGTACTTC
CASSLVPQGEQYF
>TRBV7-2|.|TRBJ1-2|.
TGTGCCAGCAGCTCGTACGGACATTATGGCTACACCTTC
CASSSYGHYGYTF
>TRBV29-1|.|TRBJ2-1|.
TGCAGCGTTTCCTCGAGCTCCTACAATGAGCAGTTCTTC
CSVSSSSYNEQFF
>TRBV29-1|.|TRBJ1-3|once
TGCAGCGTTGAAGTTGGCAACTCTGGAAACACCATATATTTT
CSVEVGNSGNTIYF
>TRBV29-1|TRBD1|TRBJ2-7|few
TGCAGCGTTGTCGGGACAGGGACCTACGAGCAGTACTTC
CSVVGTGTYEQYF
>TRBV4-1|TRBD1|TRBJ2-1|once
TGCGCCAGCAGCCAAGTCCGGACAGGGCGCAATGAGCAGTTCTTC
CASSQVRTGRNEQFF
>TRBV5-4|.|TRBJ1-2|.
TGTGCCAGCAGCTCGGAAATAAACAGGGATACCTATGGCTACGCCTTC
CASSSEINRDTYGYAF
>TRBV18|TRBD1|TRBJ1-5|once
TGTGCCAGCTCACCTCAACAGGGGACTGGCAATCAGCCCCAGCATTTT
CASSPQQGTGNQPQHF
>TRBV5-1|.|TRBJ1-3|.
TGCGCCAGCAGCTCCATGGGGGCAGCGTCTGGAAACACCATATATTTT
CASSSMGAASGNTIYF
>TRBV6-6|.|TRBJ1-4|.
TGTGCCAGCAGCCTCGGAGGGAGGGGTGGTGAAAAACTGTTTTTT
CASSLGGRGGEKLFF
>TRBV18|TRBD1|TRBJ1-5|.
TGTGCCAGCTCACCTGACAGGGGAGGCAATCAGCCCCAGCATTTT
CASSPDRGGNQPQHF
>TRBV5-1|.|TRBJ2-2|.
TGCGCCAGCAGCTTGGACCCTACCAACACCGGGGAGCTGTTTTTT
CASSLDPTNTGELFF
>TRBV29-1|TRBD2|TRBJ2-3|.
TGCAGCGTTGAAGGGACTAGCGGGACGCAGTATTTT
CSVEGTSGTQYF
>TRBV27|.|TRBJ2-4|.
TGTGCCAGCAGTCCCCGGGGTCTTGCCAAAAACATTCAGTACTTC
CASSPRGLAKNIQYF
>TRBV7-9|.|TRBJ2-1|.
TGTGCCAGCAGCTTAGGGGGCCACAATGAGCAGTTCTTC
CASSLGGHNEQFF
>TRBV5-6|TRBD1|TRBJ1-1|.
TGTGCCAGCAGCTTCACCGGGACAGGGAACACTGAAGCTTTCTTT
CASSFTGTGNTEAFF
>TRBV29-1|.|TRBJ2-2|.
TGCAGCGTTGACCCCGGTTTCGGGGAGCTGTTTTTT
CSVDPGFGELFF
>TRBV28|.|TRBJ1-4|few
TGTGCCAGCACCCACTTCGGGGAGGTTAATGAAAAACTGTTTTTT
CASTHFGEVNEKLFF
>TRBV5-1|TRBD1|TRBJ1-1|few
TGCGCCAGCAGCTTGGATTTGGACAGGACCGAAGCTTTCTTT
CASSLDLDRTEAFF
>TRBV7-9|.|TRBJ2-1|.
TGTGCCAGCAGCCCCCCGACTAGGTCCTACAATGAGCAGTTCTTC
CASSPPTRSYNEQFF